A selection of T cell receptor beta chains follows, all from one sample in a study of control samples from healthy donors and cancer patients. This table comes from immunoSEQ multiplex PCR, and its TCRdb copy is limited to in-frame clones, with some not included. The sample lists some 87,000 clones; roughly nine tenths were seen once. Sequencing was done on a sample of blood. Receptors originate from a man in his thirties or forties in good health. Each CDR3 is given with its conserved first and last residue. The D gene is left open where the match is weak. A clone size is listed for some rows: how often the clone was seen (once, few, many), or a class if it is expanded.

size	V	J	D	DNA	CDR3
.	TRBV12-3/TRBV12-4	TRBJ2-3	.	TGTGCCAGCAGTTTACCCTTGCCAGATACGCAGTATTTT	CASSLPLPDTQYF
.	TRBV6-2/TRBV6-3	TRBJ2-4	TRBD1	TGTGCCAGCAGTACAGGCTCGGACAGGGTTGCTAAAAACATTCAGTACTTC	CASSTGSDRVAKNIQYF
once	TRBV7-9	TRBJ2-3	.	TGTGCCAGCAGCTCCGGGGTAGGGGAAACGCAGTATTTT	CASSSGVGETQYF
.	TRBV29-1	TRBJ2-1	TRBD1	TGCAGCGTTGCGGGCGGACAGGACAATGAGCAGTTCTTC	CSVAGGQDNEQFF
.	TRBV5-1	TRBJ2-7	.	TGCGCCAGCAGCTTGGAATATGAGGGACCCGAGCAGTACTTC	CASSLEYEGPEQYF
.	TRBV19	TRBJ2-7	TRBD1	TGTGCCACTCGACCCCGGGACAGAATCTACGAGCAGTACTTC	CATRPRDRIYEQYF
.	TRBV27	TRBJ2-3	.	TGTGCCAGCAGTTTATCCCTCCTCACAGATACGCAGTATTTT	CASSLSLLTDTQYF
.	TRBV18	TRBJ1-5	.	TGTGCCAGCTCACCACATGCCGATCAGCCCCAGCATTTT	CASSPHADQPQHF
.	TRBV5-1	TRBJ1-1	.	TGCGCCAGCAGGGATGCACTCGGGGGCACTGAAGCTTTCTTT	CASRDALGGTEAFF
.	TRBV7-2	TRBJ2-7	TRBD1	TGTGCCAGCAGCTCCGGGTTGGGACAGAAATACTACGAGCAGTACTTC	CASSSGLGQKYYEQYF
.	TRBV12-3/TRBV12-4	TRBJ1-1	TRBD1	TGTGCCAGCAGTCCTGACAGGGGTCCTTTCTTT	CASSPDRGPFF
.	TRBV19	TRBJ2-7	.	TGTGCCAGCCGACAACAAGTCGGATACGAGCAGTACTTC	CASRQQVGYEQYF
.	TRBV7-9	TRBJ2-7	TRBD1	TGTGCCAGCAGCTTTGGACAGGGCTCCTACGAGCAGTACTTC	CASSFGQGSYEQYF
.	TRBV21-1	TRBJ2-7	.	TGTGCCAGCAGCAAATGGGGGACTAGCGATCACTACGAGCAGTACTTC	CASSKWGTSDHYEQYF
.	TRBV6-6	TRBJ2-1	.	TGTGCCAGCAGTACCACCAAGGGTGACCGCTACAATGAGCAGTTCTTC	CASSTTKGDRYNEQFF
.	TRBV30	TRBJ1-1	.	TGTGCCTGGCGTCAGAAGAAAACTGAAGCTTTCTTT	CAWRQKKTEAFF
.	TRBV11-2	TRBJ2-2	TRBD1	TGTGCCAGCAGCTCCTCCGGGACAGGGGAGGTGAAAAACACCGGGGAGCTGTTTTTT	CASSSSGTGEVKNTGELFF
few	TRBV11-3	TRBJ2-7	TRBD1	TGTGCCAGCAGCTTACCCTGGGACAGGGGAAACTTC	CASSLPWDRGNF
.	TRBV2	TRBJ1-6	.	TGTGCCAGCAGTGGGGGGACGGGTAATTCACCCCTCCACTTT	CASSGGTGNSPLHF
.	TRBV24-1	TRBJ2-3	TRBD2	TGTGCCACCAGTGCTGGACTAGCGGGAGCCTCAGATACGCAGTATTTT	CATSAGLAGASDTQYF
.	TRBV7-9	TRBJ1-2	.	TGTGCCAGCAGCTTAGTCGAGGGGAACTATGGCTACACCTTC	CASSLVEGNYGYTF
.	TRBV6-1	TRBJ2-7	TRBD2	TGTGCCAGCAGTGCCTACCGGGAGGGATTGCACTACGAGCAGTACTTC	CASSAYREGLHYEQYF
.	TRBV27	TRBJ1-4	.	TGTGCCAGCAGGGCAGTCCATGCAACTAATGAAAAACTGTTTTTT	CASRAVHATNEKLFF
.	TRBV4-1	TRBJ2-1	TRBD2	TGCGCCAGCAGCCAGGGACTAGCGGGAGGGTTTGATGAGCAGTTCTTC	CASSQGLAGGFDEQFF
.	TRBV3-1/TRBV3-2	TRBJ2-7	.	TGTGCCAGCAGCCAGACCGGCTACGAGCAGTACTTC	CASSQTGYEQYF
.	TRBV6-5	TRBJ2-1	.	TGTGCCAGCAGTTACCATAAAATTACAGGGAAGGGTGAGCAGTTCTTC	CASSYHKITGKGEQFF
.	TRBV4-3	TRBJ1-5	.	TGCGCCAGCAGCCAAGAGGGGGGGAGCAATCAGCCCCAGCATTTT	CASSQEGGSNQPQHF
few	TRBV2	TRBJ1-5	.	TGTGCCAGCAGTCGTAGGGATAGCAATCAGCCCCAGCATTTT	CASSRRDSNQPQHF
.	TRBV6-5	TRBJ1-2	.	TGTGCCAGCAGCGAGACACCTAACTATGGCTACACCTTC	CASSETPNYGYTF
.	TRBV6-5	TRBJ2-1	TRBD2	TGTGCCAGCATTGCGGGGGGCCTGAATGAGCAGTTCTTC	CASIAGGLNEQFF
.	TRBV5-6	TRBJ2-7	.	TGTGCCAGCAGCTTGCAGTTCGACTACGAGCAGTACTTC	CASSLQFDYEQYF
.	TRBV7-9	TRBJ2-5	TRBD2	TGTGCCAGCAGCTCATTTAATAGCGGGAGGAGAGAGACCCAGTACTTC	CASSSFNSGRRETQYF
.	TRBV3-1/TRBV3-2	TRBJ2-7	.	TGTGCCAGCAGCCACAGGGCGAACGAGCAGTACTTC	CASSHRANEQYF
.	TRBV5-1	TRBJ2-3	TRBD2	TGCGCCAGCAGCATTCCAGCGGGGGGGTCCACAGATACGCAGTATTTT	CASSIPAGGSTDTQYF
.	TRBV28	TRBJ2-3	.	TGTGCCAGCAGTTTCTTTAAGACCACAGATACGCAGTATTTT	CASSFFKTTDTQYF
.	TRBV6-5	TRBJ2-7	.	TGTGCCAGCAGTTATAGGGGGAGGGGGTACGAGCAGTACTTC	CASSYRGRGYEQYF
.	TRBV7-9	TRBJ2-5	TRBD1	TGTGCCAGCAGCAGTGGAGACAGGGACAAAGAGACCCAGTACTTC	CASSSGDRDKETQYF
.	TRBV5-6	TRBJ2-3	TRBD2	TGTGCCAGCAGCTTGGTTGCGGGAGTAGGAGATACGCAGTATTTT	CASSLVAGVGDTQYF
.	TRBV18	TRBJ2-1	.	TGTGCCAGCTCACCTTTCAGGACAGACAATGAGCAGTTCTTC	CASSPFRTDNEQFF
once	TRBV4-2	TRBJ2-5	TRBD2	TGTGCCAGCAGCCCCTACCGGGGGGGTGGCGAGACCCAGTACTTC	CASSPYRGGGETQYF
once	TRBV6-4	TRBJ2-7	TRBD1	TGTGCCAGCAGTGCCGCCGGGACAGGGGTGGGCGAGCAGTACTTC	CASSAAGTGVGEQYF
.	TRBV5-5	TRBJ2-7	.	TGTGCCAGCAGCACGGCCTCCTACGAGCAGTACTTC	CASSTASYEQYF